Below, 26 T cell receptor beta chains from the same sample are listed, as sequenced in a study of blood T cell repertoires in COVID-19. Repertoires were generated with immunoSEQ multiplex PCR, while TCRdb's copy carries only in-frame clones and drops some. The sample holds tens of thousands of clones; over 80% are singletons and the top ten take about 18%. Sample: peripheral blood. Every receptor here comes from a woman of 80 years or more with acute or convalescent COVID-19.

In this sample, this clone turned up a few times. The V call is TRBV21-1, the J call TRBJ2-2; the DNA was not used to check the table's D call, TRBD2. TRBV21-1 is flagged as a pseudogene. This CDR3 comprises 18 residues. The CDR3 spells CASSKGLAGPTWTGELFF. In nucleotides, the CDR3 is TGTGCCAGCAGCAAAGGACTAGCGGGCCCTACGTGGACCGGGGAGCTGTTTTTT.

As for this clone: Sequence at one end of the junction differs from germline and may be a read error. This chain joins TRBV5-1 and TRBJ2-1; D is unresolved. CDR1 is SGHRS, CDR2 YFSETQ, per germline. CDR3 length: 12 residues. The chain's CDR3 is CASSTSFNEQFF. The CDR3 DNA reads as TGCGCCAGCAGCACTTCCTTCAATGAGCAGTTCTTC. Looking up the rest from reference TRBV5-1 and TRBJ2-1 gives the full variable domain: KAGVTQTPRYLIKTRGQQVTLSCSPISGHRSVSWYQQTPGQGLQFLFEYFSETQRNKGNFPGRFSGRQFSNSRSEMNVSTLELGDSALYLCASSTSFNEQFFGPGTRLTVL.

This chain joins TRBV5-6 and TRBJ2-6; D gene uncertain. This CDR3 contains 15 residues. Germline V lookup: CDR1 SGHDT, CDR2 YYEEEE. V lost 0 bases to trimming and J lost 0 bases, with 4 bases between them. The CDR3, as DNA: TGTGCCAGCAGCTTGGCAGGCTCTGGGGCCAACGTCCTGACTTTC. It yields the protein CASSLAGSGANVLTF. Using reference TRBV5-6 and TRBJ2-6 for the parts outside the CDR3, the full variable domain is DAGVTQSPTHLIKTRGQQVTLRCSPKSGHDTVSWYQQALGQGPQFIFQYYEEEERQRGNFPDRFSGHQFPNYSSELNVNALLLGDSALYLCASSLAGSGANVLTFGAGSRLTVL.

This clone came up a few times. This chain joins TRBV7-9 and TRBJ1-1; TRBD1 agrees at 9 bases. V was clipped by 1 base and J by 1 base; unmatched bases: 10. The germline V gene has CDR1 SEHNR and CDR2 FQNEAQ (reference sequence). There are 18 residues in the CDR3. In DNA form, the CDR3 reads TGTGCCAGCAGCTTAGATTACAGGGGGCACGTTACGAACACTGAAGCTTTCTTT. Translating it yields CASSLDYRGHVTNTEAFF.

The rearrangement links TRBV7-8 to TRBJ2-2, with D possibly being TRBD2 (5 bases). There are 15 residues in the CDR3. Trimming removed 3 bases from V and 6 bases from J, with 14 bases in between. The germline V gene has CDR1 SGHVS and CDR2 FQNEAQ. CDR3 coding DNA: TGTGCCAGCAGCTTCGGGGTCGGGTTGGCCGGGGAGCTGTTTTTT. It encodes CASSFGVGLAGELFF.

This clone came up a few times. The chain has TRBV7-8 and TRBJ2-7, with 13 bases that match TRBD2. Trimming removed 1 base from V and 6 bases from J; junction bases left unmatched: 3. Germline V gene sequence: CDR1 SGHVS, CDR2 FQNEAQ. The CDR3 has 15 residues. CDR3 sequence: CASSLGGLAGPEQYF. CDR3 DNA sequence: TGTGCCAGCAGCTTAGGGGGACTAGCGGGACCCGAGCAGTACTTC.

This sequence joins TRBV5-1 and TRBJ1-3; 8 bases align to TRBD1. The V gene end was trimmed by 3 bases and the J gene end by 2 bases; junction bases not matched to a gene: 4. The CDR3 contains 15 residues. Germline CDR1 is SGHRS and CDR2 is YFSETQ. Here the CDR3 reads CASSSTGDPGNTIYF. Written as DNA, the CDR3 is TGCGCCAGCAGCTCGACAGGGGATCCTGGAAACACCATATATTTT.

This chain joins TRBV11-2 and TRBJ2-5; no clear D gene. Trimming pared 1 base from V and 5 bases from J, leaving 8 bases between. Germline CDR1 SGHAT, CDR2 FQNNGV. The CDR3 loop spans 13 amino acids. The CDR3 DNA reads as TGTGCCAGCAGCTTAGGAGGTTTGGAGACCCAGTACTTC. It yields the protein CASSLGGLETQYF.

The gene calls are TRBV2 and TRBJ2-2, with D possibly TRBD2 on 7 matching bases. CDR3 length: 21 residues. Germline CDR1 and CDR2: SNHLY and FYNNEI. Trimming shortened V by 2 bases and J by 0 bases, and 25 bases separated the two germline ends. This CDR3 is CASSERGALAGALSNTGELFF. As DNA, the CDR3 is TGTGCCAGCAGTGAAAGGGGGGCGTTGGCGGGGGCCCTATCGAACACCGGGGAGCTGTTTTTT.

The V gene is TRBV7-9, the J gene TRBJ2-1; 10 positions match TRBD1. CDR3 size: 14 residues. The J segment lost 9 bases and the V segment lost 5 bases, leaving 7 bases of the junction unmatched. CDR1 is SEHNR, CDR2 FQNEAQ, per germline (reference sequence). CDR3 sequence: CASSRGGQGFEQFF. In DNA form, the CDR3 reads TGTGCCAGCAGCCGTGGGGGACAGGGGTTTGAGCAGTTCTTC.

The CDR3 bases are TGTGCCAGCAGCCAAAGCGGGCGGGCAGATACGCAGTATTTT. Translating it yields CASSQSGRADTQYF. The rearrangement uses TRBV4-2 and TRBJ2-3; a possible D gene is TRBD2 (6 bases). Germline V gene lookup returns CDR1 LGHNA and CDR2 YNFKEQ. V lost 2 bases, J lost 4 bases, and 10 bases lay in between. This CDR3 is built from 14 residues.

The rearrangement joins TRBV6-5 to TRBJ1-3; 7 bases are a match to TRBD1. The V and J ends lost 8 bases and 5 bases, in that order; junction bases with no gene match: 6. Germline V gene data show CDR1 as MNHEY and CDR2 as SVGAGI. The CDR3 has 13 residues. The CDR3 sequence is CASSRQGRNTIYF. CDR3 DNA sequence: TGTGCCAGCTCGAGACAGGGTCGAAACACCATATATTTT.

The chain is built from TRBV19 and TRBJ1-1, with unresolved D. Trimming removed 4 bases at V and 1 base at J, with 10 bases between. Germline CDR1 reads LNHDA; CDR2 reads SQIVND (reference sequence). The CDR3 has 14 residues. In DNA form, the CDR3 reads TGTGCCAGTAGTACCCCTCCGGGGAACACTGAAGCTTTCTTT. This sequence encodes CASSTPPGNTEAFF.

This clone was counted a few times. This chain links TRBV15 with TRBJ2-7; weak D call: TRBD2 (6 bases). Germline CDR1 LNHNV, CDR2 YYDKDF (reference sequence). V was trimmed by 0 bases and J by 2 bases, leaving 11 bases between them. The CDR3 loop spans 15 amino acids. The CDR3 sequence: CATSRDPPGAYEQYF. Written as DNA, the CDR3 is TGTGCCACCAGCAGAGATCCCCCGGGAGCCTACGAGCAGTACTTC.

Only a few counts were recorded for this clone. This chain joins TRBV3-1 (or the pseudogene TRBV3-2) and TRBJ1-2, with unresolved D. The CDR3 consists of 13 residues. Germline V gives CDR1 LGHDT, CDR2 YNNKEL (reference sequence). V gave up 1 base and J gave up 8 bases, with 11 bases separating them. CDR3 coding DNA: TGTGCCAGCAGCCAAGTCGAGCGTGGCGGCTACACCTTC. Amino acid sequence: CASSQVERGGYTF.

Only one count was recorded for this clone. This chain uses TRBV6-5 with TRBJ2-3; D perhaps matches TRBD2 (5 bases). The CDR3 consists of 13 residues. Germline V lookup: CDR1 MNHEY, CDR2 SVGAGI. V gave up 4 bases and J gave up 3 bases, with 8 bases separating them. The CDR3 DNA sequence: TGTGCCAGCAGTTCGGAGGTGACAGATACGCAGTATTTT. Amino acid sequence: CASSSEVTDTQYF.

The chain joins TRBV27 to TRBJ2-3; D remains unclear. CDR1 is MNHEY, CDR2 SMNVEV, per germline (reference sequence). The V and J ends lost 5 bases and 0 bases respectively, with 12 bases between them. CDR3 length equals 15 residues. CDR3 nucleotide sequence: TGTGCCAGCAGTGCCCTCCTAGAAAGCACAGATACGCAGTATTTT. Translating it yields CASSALLESTDTQYF.

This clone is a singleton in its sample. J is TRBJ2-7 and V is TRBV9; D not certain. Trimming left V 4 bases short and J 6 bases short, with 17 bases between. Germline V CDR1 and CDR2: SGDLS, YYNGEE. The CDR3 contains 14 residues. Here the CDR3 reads CASSPGFKTGEQYF. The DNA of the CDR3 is TGTGCCAGCAGCCCGGGTTTTAAGACGGGCGAGCAGTACTTC. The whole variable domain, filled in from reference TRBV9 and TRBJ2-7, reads DSGVTQTPKHLITATGQRVTLRCSPRSGDLSVYWYQQSLDQGLQFLIQYYNGEERAKGNILERFSAQQFPDLHSELNLSSLELGDSALYFCASSPGFKTGEQYFGPGTRLTVT.

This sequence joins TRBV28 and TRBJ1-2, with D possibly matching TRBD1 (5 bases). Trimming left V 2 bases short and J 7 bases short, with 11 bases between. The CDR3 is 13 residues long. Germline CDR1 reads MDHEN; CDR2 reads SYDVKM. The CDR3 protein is CASSLRGQIGYTF. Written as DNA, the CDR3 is TGTGCCAGCAGTTTAAGGGGTCAGATTGGCTACACCTTC.

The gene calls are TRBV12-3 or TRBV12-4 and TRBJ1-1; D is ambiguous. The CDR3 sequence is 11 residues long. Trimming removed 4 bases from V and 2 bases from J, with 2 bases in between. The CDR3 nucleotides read TGTGCCAGCAGTTCTAACACTGAAGCTTTCTTT. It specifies CASSSNTEAFF.

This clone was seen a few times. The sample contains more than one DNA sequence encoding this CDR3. In DNA, the CDR3 is TGTGCCAGCAGTGATGTGCGGGACGAGCAGTACTTC. Encoded protein: CASSDVRDEQYF. The chain recombines TRBV6-1 with TRBJ2-7; D is possibly TRBD2 (5 bases). Germline CDR1 and CDR2: MNHNS and SASEGT. V lost 3 bases and J 5 bases, leaving 8 bases between the germline ends. This CDR3 has 12 residues.

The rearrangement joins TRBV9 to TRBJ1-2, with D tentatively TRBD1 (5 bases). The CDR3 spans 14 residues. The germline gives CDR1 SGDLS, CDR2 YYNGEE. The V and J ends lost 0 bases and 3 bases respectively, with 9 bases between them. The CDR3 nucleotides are TGTGCCAGCAGCGTAGTTATAGGGGACTATGGCTACACCTTC. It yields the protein CASSVVIGDYGYTF.

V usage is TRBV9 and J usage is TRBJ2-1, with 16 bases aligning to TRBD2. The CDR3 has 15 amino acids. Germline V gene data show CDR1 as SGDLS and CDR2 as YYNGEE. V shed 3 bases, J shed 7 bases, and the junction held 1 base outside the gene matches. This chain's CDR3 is CASSEGLAGGNEQFF. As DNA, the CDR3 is TGTGCCAGCAGCGAGGGACTAGCGGGAGGGAATGAGCAGTTCTTC.

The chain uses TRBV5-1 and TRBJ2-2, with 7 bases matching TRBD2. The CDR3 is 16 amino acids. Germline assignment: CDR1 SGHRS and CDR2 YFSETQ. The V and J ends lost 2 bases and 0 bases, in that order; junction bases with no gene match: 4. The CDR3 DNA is TGCGCCAGCAGCTTAGCGGGGTTGACGAACACCGGGGAGCTGTTTTTT. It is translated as CASSLAGLTNTGELFF.

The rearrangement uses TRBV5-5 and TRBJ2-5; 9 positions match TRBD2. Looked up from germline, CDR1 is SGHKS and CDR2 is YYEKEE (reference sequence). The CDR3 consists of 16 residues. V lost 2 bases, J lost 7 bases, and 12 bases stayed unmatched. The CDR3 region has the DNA TGTGCCAGCAGCTTTGGAGCGGGAGGCTCAGGGGGGACCCAGTACTTC. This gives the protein CASSFGAGGSGGTQYF.

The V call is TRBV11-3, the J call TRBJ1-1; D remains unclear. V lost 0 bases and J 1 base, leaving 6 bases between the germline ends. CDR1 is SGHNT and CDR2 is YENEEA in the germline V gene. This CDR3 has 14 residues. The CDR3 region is CASSLELRNTEAFF. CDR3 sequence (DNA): TGTGCCAGCAGCTTAGAACTGAGGAACACTGAAGCTTTCTTT.